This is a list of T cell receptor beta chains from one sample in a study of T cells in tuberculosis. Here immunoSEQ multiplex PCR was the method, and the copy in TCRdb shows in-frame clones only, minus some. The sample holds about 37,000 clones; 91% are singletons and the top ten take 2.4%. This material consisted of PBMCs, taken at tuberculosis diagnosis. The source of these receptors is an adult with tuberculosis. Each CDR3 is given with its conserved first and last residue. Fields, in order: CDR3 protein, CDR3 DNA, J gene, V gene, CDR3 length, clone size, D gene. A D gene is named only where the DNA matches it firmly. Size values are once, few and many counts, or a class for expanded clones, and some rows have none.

CDR3 protein: CASSPDSSNQPQHF
CDR3 DNA: TGTGCCAGCAGCCCTGACTCGAGCAATCAGCCCCAGCATTTT
J gene: TRBJ1-5
V gene: TRBV9
CDR3 length: 14
clone size: NA
D gene: NA

CDR3 protein: CASSFYTGTLQETQYF
CDR3 DNA: TGTGCCAGCAGCTTTTACACCGGGACTCTCCAAGAGACCCAGTACTTC
J gene: TRBJ2-5
V gene: TRBV11-2
CDR3 length: 16
clone size: NA
D gene: NA

CDR3 protein: CAISGQGSNEQFF
CDR3 DNA: TGTGCCATCAGTGGACAGGGTAGCAATGAGCAGTTCTTC
J gene: TRBJ2-1
V gene: TRBV10-3
CDR3 length: 13
clone size: NA
D gene: TRBD1

CDR3 protein: CAWGGRAYQETQYF
CDR3 DNA: TGTGCCTGGGGGGGCAGAGCGTACCAAGAGACCCAGTACTTC
J gene: TRBJ2-5
V gene: TRBV30
CDR3 length: 14
clone size: NA
D gene: NA

CDR3 protein: CASSPWTGGRGNTEAFF
CDR3 DNA: TGTGCCAGCAGCCCTTGGACAGGCGGGCGTGGAAACACTGAAGCTTTCTTT
J gene: TRBJ1-1
V gene: TRBV11-2
CDR3 length: 17
clone size: NA
D gene: TRBD1

CDR3 protein: CASSLRVLNQPQHF
CDR3 DNA: TGTGCCAGTAGCCTCAGGGTACTGAATCAGCCCCAGCATTTT
J gene: TRBJ1-5
V gene: TRBV19
CDR3 length: 14
clone size: NA
D gene: NA

CDR3 protein: CASSPVPGKDYGYTF
CDR3 DNA: TGTGCCAGCAGCCCAGTCCCAGGCAAGGACTATGGCTACACCTTC
J gene: TRBJ1-2
V gene: TRBV6-5
CDR3 length: 15
clone size: NA
D gene: NA

CDR3 protein: CASSLTYSGGPTYNEQFF
CDR3 DNA: TGTGCCAGCAGCTTAACCTATAGCGGGGGCCCCACCTACAATGAGCAGTTCTTC
J gene: TRBJ2-1
V gene: TRBV11-2
CDR3 length: 18
clone size: NA
D gene: TRBD2

CDR3 protein: CASSRPGDPGKLFF
CDR3 DNA: TGCGCCAGCAGCCGCCCAGGGGACCCTGGGAAACTGTTTTTT
J gene: TRBJ1-4
V gene: TRBV4-3
CDR3 length: 14
clone size: NA
D gene: NA

CDR3 protein: CASSFLAGGHANEQFF
CDR3 DNA: TGTGCCAGCAGTTTCCTAGCGGGGGGGCATGCCAATGAGCAGTTCTTC
J gene: TRBJ2-1
V gene: TRBV2
CDR3 length: 16
clone size: once
D gene: TRBD2

CDR3 protein: CASSLQETEAFF
CDR3 DNA: TGTGCCAGCAGCCTACAGGAGACTGAAGCTTTCTTT
J gene: TRBJ1-1
V gene: TRBV6-6
CDR3 length: 12
clone size: NA
D gene: NA

CDR3 protein: CASSVNGGLAEQFF
CDR3 DNA: TGTGCCAGCAGCGTCAACGGGGGGTTGGCTGAGCAGTTCTTC
J gene: TRBJ2-1
V gene: TRBV13
CDR3 length: 14
clone size: NA
D gene: TRBD2

CDR3 protein: CASSPRRTYEQYF
CDR3 DNA: TGTGCCAGCTCACCAAGGAGAACCTACGAGCAGTACTTC
J gene: TRBJ2-7
V gene: TRBV18
CDR3 length: 13
clone size: NA
D gene: NA

CDR3 protein: CASRAGGLGGNTIYF
CDR3 DNA: TGTGCCAGCAGGGCAGGGGGCTTGGGAGGAAACACCATATATTTT
J gene: TRBJ1-3
V gene: TRBV11-2
CDR3 length: 15
clone size: NA
D gene: TRBD1

CDR3 protein: CATSPYQRGNYEQYF
CDR3 DNA: TGTGCCACCAGTCCTTACCAGCGGGGGAACTACGAGCAGTACTTC
J gene: TRBJ2-7
V gene: TRBV15
CDR3 length: 15
clone size: NA
D gene: TRBD2

CDR3 protein: CASSQATGFNTGELFF
CDR3 DNA: TGCGCCAGCAGCCAGGCCACAGGGTTTAACACCGGGGAGCTGTTTTTT
J gene: TRBJ2-2
V gene: TRBV4-1
CDR3 length: 16
clone size: NA
D gene: NA

CDR3 protein: CASHQRGGSDTQYF
CDR3 DNA: TGTGCCAGTCATCAGCGGGGGGGTTCAGATACGCAGTATTTT
J gene: TRBJ2-3
V gene: TRBV19
CDR3 length: 14
clone size: NA
D gene: TRBD2

CDR3 protein: CAWRGVDRENTEAFF
CDR3 DNA: TGTGCCTGGAGAGGGGTCGACAGGGAGAACACTGAAGCTTTCTTT
J gene: TRBJ1-1
V gene: TRBV30
CDR3 length: 15
clone size: NA
D gene: TRBD1

CDR3 protein: CAWSVRTGYGYTF
CDR3 DNA: TGTGCCTGGAGTGTACGAACGGGCTATGGCTACACCTTC
J gene: TRBJ1-2
V gene: TRBV30
CDR3 length: 13
clone size: NA
D gene: NA

CDR3 protein: CASSEARYAPVNF
CDR3 DNA: TGTGCCAGCAGTGAAGCGCGATACGCCCCGGTGAATTTT
J gene: TRBJ1-5
V gene: TRBV2
CDR3 length: 13
clone size: once
D gene: NA

CDR3 protein: CAWSVLEGRRETQYF
CDR3 DNA: TGTGCCTGGAGTGTACTGGAGGGACGGCGGGAGACCCAGTACTTC
J gene: TRBJ2-5
V gene: TRBV30
CDR3 length: 15
clone size: NA
D gene: NA

CDR3 protein: CASSQGRGATGTDTQYF
CDR3 DNA: TGTGCCAGCAGCCAAGGGCGGGGGGCCACGGGCACAGATACGCAGTATTTT
J gene: TRBJ2-3
V gene: TRBV7-6
CDR3 length: 17
clone size: NA
D gene: TRBD2

CDR3 protein: CASSLVGGIGELFF
CDR3 DNA: TGTGCCAGCAGCTTGGTGGGAGGAATTGGGGAGCTGTTTTTT
J gene: TRBJ2-2
V gene: TRBV5-5
CDR3 length: 14
clone size: NA
D gene: NA

CDR3 protein: CASSSPGAGAQDTQYF
CDR3 DNA: TGCGCCAGCAGCTCCCCCGGGGCGGGGGCCCAAGATACGCAGTATTTT
J gene: TRBJ2-3
V gene: TRBV5-1
CDR3 length: 16
clone size: NA
D gene: NA

CDR3 protein: CASSEGRQFNQPQHF
CDR3 DNA: TGTGCCAGCAGTGAGGGTAGACAGTTCAATCAGCCCCAGCATTTT
J gene: TRBJ1-5
V gene: TRBV2
CDR3 length: 15
clone size: NA
D gene: NA

CDR3 protein: CASSGSPRREAFF
CDR3 DNA: TGCGCCAGCAGTGGATCGCCCCGGCGGGAAGCTTTCTTT
J gene: TRBJ1-1
V gene: TRBV10-2
CDR3 length: 13
clone size: NA
D gene: NA

CDR3 protein: CASSPQGPRTGGYTEAFF
CDR3 DNA: TGTGCCAGTAGTCCACAGGGCCCCCGGACAGGGGGGTACACTGAAGCTTTCTTT
J gene: TRBJ1-1
V gene: TRBV19
CDR3 length: 18
clone size: NA
D gene: TRBD1

CDR3 protein: CASSSRQGTEAFF
CDR3 DNA: TGTGCCAGCAGCTCCCGACAGGGGACTGAAGCTTTCTTT
J gene: TRBJ1-1
V gene: TRBV5-4
CDR3 length: 13
clone size: NA
D gene: TRBD1

CDR3 protein: CASRVRATDTQYF
CDR3 DNA: TGTGCCAGCAGGGTCAGGGCCACAGATACGCAGTATTTT
J gene: TRBJ2-3
V gene: TRBV2
CDR3 length: 13
clone size: few
D gene: NA

CDR3 protein: CASSYSRGNTGELFF
CDR3 DNA: TGTGCCAGCAGTTATAGTAGAGGGAACACCGGGGAGCTGTTTTTT
J gene: TRBJ2-2
V gene: TRBV6-5
CDR3 length: 15
clone size: NA
D gene: NA

CDR3 protein: CASSLGTGTRVNQPQHF
CDR3 DNA: TGTGCCAGCAGCTTGGGGACAGGGACGCGGGTTAATCAGCCCCAGCATTTT
J gene: TRBJ1-5
V gene: TRBV7-8
CDR3 length: 17
clone size: once
D gene: TRBD1

CDR3 protein: CASLSDRANTGELFF
CDR3 DNA: TGTGCCTCCTTGTCAGACAGGGCGAACACCGGGGAGCTGTTTTTT
J gene: TRBJ2-2
V gene: TRBV10-3
CDR3 length: 15
clone size: NA
D gene: TRBD1

CDR3 protein: CASGLGLSGDTEAFF
CDR3 DNA: TGTGCTAGTGGTCTGGGACTATCAGGGGACACTGAAGCTTTCTTT
J gene: TRBJ1-1
V gene: TRBV12-5
CDR3 length: 15
clone size: NA
D gene: NA

CDR3 protein: CASSQRLAGDIDTQYF
CDR3 DNA: TGTGCCAGCAGCCAGCGACTAGCGGGGGATATAGATACGCAGTATTTT
J gene: TRBJ2-3
V gene: TRBV4-2
CDR3 length: 16
clone size: NA
D gene: TRBD2

CDR3 protein: CASSGGTPSGNTIYF
CDR3 DNA: TGTGCCAGCAGCGGAGGGACGCCGTCTGGAAACACCATATATTTT
J gene: TRBJ1-3
V gene: TRBV5-4
CDR3 length: 15
clone size: once
D gene: NA

CDR3 protein: CASSLSGLQYF
CDR3 DNA: TGTGCCAGCAGCTTGAGCGGGCTACAGTACTTC
J gene: TRBJ2-7
V gene: TRBV5-6
CDR3 length: 11
clone size: NA
D gene: NA

CDR3 protein: CASSAQTVGPEAFF
CDR3 DNA: TGTGCCAGTAGTGCACAGACCGTTGGCCCTGAAGCTTTCTTT
J gene: TRBJ1-1
V gene: TRBV19
CDR3 length: 14
clone size: once
D gene: NA

CDR3 protein: CASTPVGNTEAFF
CDR3 DNA: TGTGCCAGCACCCCCGTCGGGAACACTGAAGCTTTCTTT
J gene: TRBJ1-1
V gene: TRBV5-5
CDR3 length: 13
clone size: NA
D gene: NA

CDR3 protein: CASSEGVGGYTF
CDR3 DNA: TGTGCCAGCAGTGAAGGGGTGGGTGGCTACACCTTC
J gene: TRBJ1-2
V gene: TRBV6-5
CDR3 length: 12
clone size: NA
D gene: NA

CDR3 protein: CASSEGSGTGNEKLFF
CDR3 DNA: TGTGCCAGCAGTGAAGGGTCAGGGACAGGGAATGAAAAACTGTTTTTT
J gene: TRBJ1-4
V gene: TRBV6-1
CDR3 length: 16
clone size: NA
D gene: TRBD1

CDR3 protein: CASSLPGGTGGYGNTEAFF
CDR3 DNA: TGCGCCAGCAGCTTGCCGGGTGGTACAGGGGGCTACGGGAACACTGAAGCTTTCTTT
J gene: TRBJ1-1
V gene: TRBV5-1
CDR3 length: 19
clone size: NA
D gene: TRBD1

CDR3 protein: CASSMGDSGEQYF
CDR3 DNA: TGTGCCAGTAGTATGGGGGACTCTGGGGAGCAGTACTTC
J gene: TRBJ2-7
V gene: TRBV19
CDR3 length: 13
clone size: NA
D gene: NA